The 21 T cell receptor beta chains below come from one sample, sequenced in a study of blood T cells in healthy people across ages. Through a sample-barcoded 5' primer and a J-beta primer mix, a second PCR was run for about 6 to 12 cycles. TCRdb ran MiXCR on the 5' RACE reads and lists one entry per CDR3 protein. The data contain 1.4 million to 1.5 million distinct CDR3 sequences, approximately 42% of them singletons. The sequencing sample was made of blood. The receptors shown here come from a woman younger than 35 in good health.

V usage is TRBV28 and J usage is TRBJ2-3; 8 bases map to TRBD2. J gave up 6 bases and V 4 bases, and 21 bases lay outside the gene matches. Germline loops: CDR1 MDHEN, CDR2 SYDVKM. CDR3 length: 19 residues. CDR3 nucleotide sequence: TGTGCCAGCAGTTCGGTAATAGCGGGACTTACAACCCCCGAGGATACGCAGTATTTT. It specifies CASSSVIAGLTTPEDTQYF.

The CDR3 DNA reads as TGTGCCAGCTCACCATGGGACGGCGGAACCTACGAGCAGTACTTC. Encoded protein: CASSPWDGGTYEQYF. The chain couples TRBV18 to TRBJ2-7, with D perhaps being TRBD1 or TRBD2 (5 bases each). The CDR3 is made up of 15 amino acids. CDR1 and CDR2 (germline): KGHSH, LQKENI. V was cut by 2 bases and J by 2 bases, with 13 bases left in between.

The V gene is TRBV18, the J gene TRBJ2-5, with D unclear. Trimming took 11 bases from V and 2 from J, leaving 15 bases between them. CDR1 and CDR2 (germline): KGHSH, LQKENI. This CDR3 is built from 13 residues. This CDR3 is CAVGDGAQETQYF. CDR3 bases: TGTGCCGTCGGAGACGGCGCACAAGAGACCCAGTACTTC.

This clonotype has just a few counts. The CDR3 nucleotides are TGTGCCAGCAGCCAAGATTGGCAGGGGGCTGAAAAACTGTTTTTT. Translation: CASSQDWQGAEKLFF. The chain joins TRBV3-1 to TRBJ1-4; 8 bases are shared with TRBD1. With V trimmed by 0 bases and J by 7 bases, 4 bases remained unmatched. The CDR3 runs 15 residues. In germline, CDR1 is LGHDT, CDR2 YNNKEL (reference sequence). The variable domain in full, completed from reference TRBV3-1 and TRBJ1-4, reads DTAVSQTPKYLVTQMGNDKSIKCEQNLGHDTMYWYKQDSKKFLKIMFSYNNKELIINETVPNRFSPKSPDKAHLNLHINSLELGDSAVYFCASSQDWQGAEKLFFGSGTQLSVL.

This clonotype appeared a few times. The chain joins TRBV15 to TRBJ2-3, with 10 bases that match TRBD2. Looked up from germline, CDR1 is LNHNV and CDR2 is YYDKDF (reference sequence). After removal of 4 bases from V and 3 bases from J, the junction contained 10 bases not matched to a gene. The CDR3 spans 17 residues. The CDR3 DNA reads as TGTGCCACCAGCACCGTCACTAGCGGGACTAATACAGATACGCAGTATTTT. Its protein is CATSTVTSGTNTDTQYF.

The chain carries TRBV5-5 and TRBJ2-1, with unresolved D. The germline V gene encodes CDR1 SGHKS and CDR2 YYEKEE (reference sequence). This CDR3 is built from 16 residues. The V gene lost 4 bases and the J gene lost 4 bases, with 18 bases spanning the gap. Written as DNA, the CDR3 is TGTGCCAGCAGCGTGGGCTGGGATGCCTCATACAATGAGCAGTTCTTC. Amino acids: CASSVGWDASYNEQFF.

This clonotype occurred a few times. J is TRBJ2-3 and V is TRBV6-1; D tentatively reads TRBD1 or TRBD2 (6 bases each). Germline CDR1 reads MNHNS; CDR2 reads SASEGT. This CDR3 has 13 amino acids. Here the CDR3 reads CTTRRGSTDTQYF. CDR3 sequence (DNA): TGTACCACACGGAGGGGGTCCACAGATACGCAGTATTTT.

This clonotype was detected a few times. The chain recombines TRBV5-1 with TRBJ2-7; TRBD1 or TRBD2 may be the D gene (6 bases each). Germline CDR1 and CDR2: SGHRS and YFSETQ. Trimming shortened V by 4 bases and J by 3 bases, and 20 bases separated the two germline ends. This CDR3 is 16 amino acids long. The chain's CDR3 is CASSLKTGGVNYEQYF. In DNA, the CDR3 is TGCGCCAGCAGCCTCAAGACAGGAGGGGTTAACTACGAGCAGTACTTC.

The gene calls are TRBV27 and TRBJ2-1; D ambiguous. Trimming stripped 8 bases from V and 6 bases from J, with 8 bases between. This CDR3 spans 11 amino acids. Germline CDR1 MNHEY, CDR2 SMNVEV (reference sequence). The chain's CDR3 is CASGFFNEQFF. In nucleotides, the CDR3 is TGTGCCAGCGGGTTTTTCAATGAGCAGTTCTTC.

The chain joins TRBV5-1 to TRBJ2-7, with 8 bases that match TRBD1. V lost 4 bases to trimming and J lost 0 bases; unmatched junction nucleotides: 9. The CDR3 runs to 16 residues. Germline-derived CDR1 and CDR2 are SGHRS and YFSETQ. The CDR3 sequence: CASSPTDRVISYEQYF. CDR3 nucleotides: TGCGCCAGCAGCCCGACGGACAGGGTAATCTCCTACGAGCAGTACTTC. Full variable domain (rest looked up from reference TRBV5-1 and TRBJ2-7): KAGVTQTPRYLIKTRGQQVTLSCSPISGHRSVSWYQQTPGQGLQFLFEYFSETQRNKGNFPGRFSGRQFSNSRSEMNVSTLELGDSALYLCASSPTDRVISYEQYFGPGTRLTVT.

This clonotype has just a few counts. This chain uses TRBV12-3 or TRBV12-4 with TRBJ2-7, with unresolved D. The CDR3 spans 15 residues. V dropped 3 bases and J dropped 3 bases, with 15 bases sitting between them. The CDR3 nucleotides read TGTGCCAGCAGTTTTCGGCTTCCGAGCGTCTACGAGCAGTACTTC. Translating it yields CASSFRLPSVYEQYF.

This clonotype has a handful of counts. The chain links TRBV5-6 to TRBJ2-4; 9 nucleotides match TRBD2. After removal of 4 bases from V and 6 bases from J, the junction contained 8 bases not matched to a gene. Germline CDR1 is SGHDT and CDR2 is YYEEEE. This CDR3 contains 15 residues. CDR3 sequence reads: CASSVLAGMGNIQYF. DNA for the CDR3: TGTGCCAGCAGCGTACTAGCGGGCATGGGAAACATTCAGTACTTC.

This clonotype was counted a few times. A much larger clone is a single base away; this may be a read error. The genes are TRBV7-2 and TRBJ2-3; no clear D gene. The CDR3 totals 14 residues. Germline CDR1 reads SGHTA; CDR2 reads FQGNSA. V was pared by 5 bases and J by 6 bases, with 15 bases between. Here the CDR3 DNA reads TGTGCCAGCAGCGTAGGCGGTGCCCCGGATACGCAGTATTTT. Translated, it gives CASSVGGAPDTQYF.

This clonotype has a count of ten or more. The genes are TRBV12-3 or TRBV12-4 and TRBJ2-5; perhaps TRBD2 as D (6 bases). Trimming removed 0 bases at V and 5 bases at J, with 13 bases between. The CDR3 sequence is 15 residues long. For the CDR3, the DNA is TGTGCCAGCAGTTTAGCCCGAGGGGCGGGGGAGACCCAGTACTTC. It specifies CASSLARGAGETQYF.

V and J are TRBV16 and TRBJ2-1; 8 bases line up with TRBD2. The CDR3 is 18 amino acids. Trimming cost V 4 bases and J 0 bases; bases outside gene matches: 11. The germline V gene encodes CDR1 KGHSY and CDR2 FQNENV. The CDR3 DNA sequence: TGTGCCAGCAGCCCCCTCTCTAGCGGGTATAGCTCCTACAATGAGCAGTTCTTC. It specifies CASSPLSSGYSSYNEQFF.

The table lists this clonotype with a few counts. The chain is built from TRBV12-3 or TRBV12-4 and TRBJ2-3, with unresolved D. Trimming took 0 bases from V and 4 from J, leaving 11 bases between them. CDR3 size: 15 residues. Here the CDR3 reads CASSLAGTQADTQYF. In DNA form, the CDR3 reads TGTGCCAGCAGTTTAGCGGGAACTCAGGCAGATACGCAGTATTTT.

V and J are TRBV18 and TRBJ2-7, with D perhaps assigned TRBD1 or TRBD2 (5 bases each). V lost 1 base and J lost 2, with 18 bases in between. The CDR3 spans 17 residues. Germline CDR1 reads KGHSH; CDR2 reads LQKENI. For the CDR3, the DNA is TGTGCCAGCTCACCACTCATTAACCGGGACGGTACCTACGAGCAGTACTTC. Protein sequence: CASSPLINRDGTYEQYF.

The chain joins TRBV4-1 to TRBJ1-6; the D gene is possibly TRBD1 (6 bases). Trimming left V 3 bases short and J 9 bases short, with 24 bases between. Looked up from germline, CDR1 is MGHRA and CDR2 is YSYEKL. This CDR3 region has 18 residues. CDR3 sequence reads: CASSQTPTDSGEISPLHF. The CDR3 DNA reads TGCGCCAGCAGCCAGACCCCGACGGACAGTGGAGAAATTTCACCCCTCCACTTT.

V is TRBV27 and J is TRBJ1-1; D unclear. The germline V and J ends were trimmed by 6 bases and 5 bases, with 16 bases remaining between them. Germline loops: CDR1 MNHEY, CDR2 SMNVEV (reference sequence). The CDR3 has 14 residues. CDR3 DNA sequence: TGTGCCAGCAGCACCTGGACGGGTGGGACTGAAGCTTTCTTT. It encodes CASSTWTGGTEAFF.

The rearrangement links TRBV10-3 to TRBJ1-1; D remains ambiguous. Trimming took off 8 bases at V and 0 bases at J, with 7 bases between the two ends. Germline V gene lookup returns CDR1 ENHRY and CDR2 SYGVKD. CDR3 length equals 12 residues. In DNA, the CDR3 is TGTGCCATCGGGAGGGTGAACACTGAAGCTTTCTTT. Its translation is CAIGRVNTEAFF.

This clonotype came up a few times. The J gene is TRBJ1-2, the V gene TRBV6-1; tentatively, D is TRBD1 (6 bases). Looked up from germline, CDR1 is MNHNS and CDR2 is SASEGT. This CDR3 spans 15 amino acids. The V gene lost 1 base and the J gene lost 5 bases, with 14 bases spanning the gap. In DNA, the CDR3 is TGTGCCAGCAGTGAAGGGCTCGGAGGGGGTTATGGCTACACCTTC. Translation gives CASSEGLGGGYGYTF.